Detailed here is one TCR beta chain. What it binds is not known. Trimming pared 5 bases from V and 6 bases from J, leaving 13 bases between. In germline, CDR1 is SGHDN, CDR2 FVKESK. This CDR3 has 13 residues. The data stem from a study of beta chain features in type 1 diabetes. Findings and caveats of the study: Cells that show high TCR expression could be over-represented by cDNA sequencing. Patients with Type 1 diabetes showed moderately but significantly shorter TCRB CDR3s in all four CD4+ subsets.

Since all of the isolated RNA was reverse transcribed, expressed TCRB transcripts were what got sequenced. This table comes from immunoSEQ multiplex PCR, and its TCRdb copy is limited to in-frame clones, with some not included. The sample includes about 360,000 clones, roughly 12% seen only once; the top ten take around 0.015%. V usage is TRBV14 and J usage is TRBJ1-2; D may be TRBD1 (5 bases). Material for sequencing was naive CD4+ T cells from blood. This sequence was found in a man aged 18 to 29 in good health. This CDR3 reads CASSSQGRDGYTF. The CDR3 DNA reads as TGTGCCAGCAGCTCCCAGGGTCGCGATGGCTACACCTTC.